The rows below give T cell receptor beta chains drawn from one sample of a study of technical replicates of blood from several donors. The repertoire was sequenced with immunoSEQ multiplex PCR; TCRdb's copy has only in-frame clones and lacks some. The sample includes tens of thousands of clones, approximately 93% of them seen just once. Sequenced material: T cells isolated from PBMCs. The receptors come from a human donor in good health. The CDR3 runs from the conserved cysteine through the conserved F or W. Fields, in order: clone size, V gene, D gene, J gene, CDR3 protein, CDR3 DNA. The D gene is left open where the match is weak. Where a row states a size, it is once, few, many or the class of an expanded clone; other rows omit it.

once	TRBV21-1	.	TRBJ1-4	CASSKKQGWAATNEKLFF	TGTGCCAGCAGCAAAAAACAGGGTTGGGCCGCAACTAATGAAAAACTGTTTTTT
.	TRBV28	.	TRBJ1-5	CASSLFRDSNQPQHF	TGTGCCAGCAGTTTATTCCGGGATAGCAATCAGCCCCAGCATTTT
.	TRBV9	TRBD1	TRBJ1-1	CASNGQVWVTEAFF	TGTGCCAGCAACGGACAGGTTTGGGTCACTGAAGCTTTCTTT
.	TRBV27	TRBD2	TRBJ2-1	CASSPGTSGGAFNEQFF	TGTGCCAGCAGTCCGGGGACTAGCGGGGGGGCTTTTAATGAGCAGTTCTTC
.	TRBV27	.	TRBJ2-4	CAELLTRTKNIQYF	TGTGCCGAACTCCTAACGCGGACCAAAAACATTCAGTACTTC
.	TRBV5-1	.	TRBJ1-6	CASSLGPIQDSPLHF	TGCGCCAGCAGCTTGGGGCCCATCCAGGATTCACCCCTCCACTTT
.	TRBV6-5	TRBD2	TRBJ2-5	CASRGLAGSGETQYF	TGTGCCAGCAGGGGACTAGCGGGATCGGGGGAGACCCAGTACTTC
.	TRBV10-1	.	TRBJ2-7	CASSDLAPYEQYF	TGCGCCAGCAGTGACCTAGCGCCCTACGAGCAGTACTTC
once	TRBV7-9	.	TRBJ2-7	CATQARGSYEQYF	TGTGCCACTCAAGCCCGAGGAAGTTACGAGCAGTACTTC
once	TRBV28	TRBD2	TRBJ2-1	CASSSLAGAVGEQFF	TGTGCCAGCAGTTCACTAGCGGGAGCTGTGGGGGAGCAGTTCTTC
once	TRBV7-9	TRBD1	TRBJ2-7	CASSTQGAQSYEQYF	TGTGCCAGCAGCACACAGGGGGCGCAGTCCTACGAGCAGTACTTC
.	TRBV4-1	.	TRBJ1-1	CASSHLQGLERSPMNTEAFF	TGCGCCAGCAGCCATCTGCAGGGACTAGAAAGGAGCCCGATGAACACTGAAGCTTTCTTT
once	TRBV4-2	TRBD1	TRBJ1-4	CASSQRTGGPTNEKLFF	TGTGCCAGCAGCCAACGGACAGGGGGACCAACTAATGAAAAACTGTTTTTT
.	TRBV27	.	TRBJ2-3	CASSLYGPGGTDTQYF	TGTGCCAGCAGTTTGTACGGGCCGGGGGGCACAGATACGCAGTATTTT
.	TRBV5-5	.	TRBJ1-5	CASSLGEGTLALPQHF	TGTGCCAGCAGCTTGGGGGAAGGGACACTTGCTTTGCCCCAGCATTTT
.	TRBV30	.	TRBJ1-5	CAWSPGASDQPQHF	TGTGCCTGGAGTCCTGGTGCCAGTGATCAGCCCCAGCATTTT
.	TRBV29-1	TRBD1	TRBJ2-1	CSVPRQGASSEQFF	TGCAGCGTCCCTCGACAGGGGGCAAGTAGTGAGCAGTTCTTC
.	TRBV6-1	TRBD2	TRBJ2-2	CASSDLAGRLYIAGELFF	TGTGCCAGCAGTGATCTAGCGGGGCGGCTCTATATCGCCGGGGAGCTGTTTTTT
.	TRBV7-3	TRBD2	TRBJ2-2	CASSLVAGGNTGELFF	TGTGCCAGCAGCTTAGTTGCGGGGGGAAACACCGGGGAGCTGTTTTTT
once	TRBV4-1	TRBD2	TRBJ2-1	CASSQDGGTSYNEQFF	TGCGCCAGCAGCCAAGACGGGGGGACTAGCTACAATGAGCAGTTCTTC
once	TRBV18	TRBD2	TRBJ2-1	CASSPGLAGGNNEQFF	TGTGCCAGCTCACCAGGACTAGCGGGGGGCAACAATGAGCAGTTCTTC
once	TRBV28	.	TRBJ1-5	CASSFWRRMGNQPQHF	TGTGCCAGCAGTTTTTGGAGGAGGATGGGAAATCAGCCCCAGCATTTT
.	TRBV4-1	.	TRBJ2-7	CASSPGGPKAGEQYF	TGCGCCAGCAGCCCGGGGGGCCCTAAAGCGGGGGAGCAGTACTTC
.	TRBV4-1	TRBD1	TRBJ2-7	CASSRTGAQSSYEQYF	TGCGCCAGCAGCCGTACAGGGGCCCAGAGCTCCTACGAGCAGTACTTC
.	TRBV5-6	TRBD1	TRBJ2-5	CASSLSGDRAGETQYF	TGTGCCAGCAGCTTGAGCGGGGACAGGGCTGGAGAGACCCAGTACTTC
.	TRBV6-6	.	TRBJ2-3	CASSNGQGSDTQYF	TGTGCCAGCAGCAACGGTCAGGGGTCAGATACGCAGTATTTT
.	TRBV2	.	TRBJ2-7	CASSFGIGYEQYF	TGTGCCAGCTCGTTCGGGATCGGATACGAGCAGTACTTC
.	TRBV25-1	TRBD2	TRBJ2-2	CASSGLAGGHTGELFF	TGTGCCAGCAGTGGACTAGCGGGAGGCCACACCGGGGAGCTGTTTTTT
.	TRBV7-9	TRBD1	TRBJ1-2	CASSSGQGRGYTF	TGTGCCAGCAGCTCGGGACAGGGAAGGGGGTACACCTTC
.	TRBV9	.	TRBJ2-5	CASSVQGRETQYF	TGTGCCAGCAGCGTACAGGGGCGAGAGACCCAGTACTTC
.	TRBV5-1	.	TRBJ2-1	CASSSDSGTPSNEQFF	TGCGCCAGCAGTTCTGATTCCGGGACTCCTTCCAATGAGCAGTTCTTC
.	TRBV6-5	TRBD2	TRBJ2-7	CASSYSTSGLMYEQYF	TGTGCCAGCAGTTACTCGACTAGCGGTCTTATGTACGAGCAGTACTTC
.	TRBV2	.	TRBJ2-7	CASSEGTTYEQYF	TGTGCCAGCAGTGAAGGGACTACCTACGAGCAGTACTTC
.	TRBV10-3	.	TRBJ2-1	CAIQLGTYNEQFF	TGTGCCATCCAACTAGGGACTTACAATGAGCAGTTCTTC
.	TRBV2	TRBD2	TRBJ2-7	CASSETSGRYEQYF	TGTGCCAGCAGTGAAACTAGCGGGCGCTACGAGCAGTACTTC
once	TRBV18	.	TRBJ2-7	CASPPRPNRMTYEQYF	TGTGCCAGCCCACCCCGCCCTAACAGGATGACCTACGAGCAGTACTTC
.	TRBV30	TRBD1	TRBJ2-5	CAWSGGQGRETQYF	TGTGCCTGGAGTGGGGGACAGGGTCGCGAGACCCAGTACTTC
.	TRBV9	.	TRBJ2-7	CASSVGQSSSYEQYF	TGTGCCAGCAGCGTAGGACAGTCGAGCTCCTACGAGCAGTACTTC
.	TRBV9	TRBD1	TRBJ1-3	CASSVDRAGNTIYF	TGTGCCAGCAGCGTGGACAGGGCTGGAAACACCATATATTTT
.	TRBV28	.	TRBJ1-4	CASSLEQGSNEKLFF	TGTGCCAGCAGTTTAGAACAGGGTAGTAATGAAAAACTGTTTTTT
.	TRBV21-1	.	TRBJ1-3	CASSKGSGGPVPGNTIYF	TGTGCCAGCAGCAAAGGATCGGGGGGGCCTGTGCCTGGAAACACCATATATTTT
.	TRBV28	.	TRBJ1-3	CASSSPGGSSGNTIYF	TGTGCCAGCAGTTCGCCAGGAGGGAGCTCTGGAAACACCATATATTTT
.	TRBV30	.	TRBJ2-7	CAWSSQLRSYEQYF	TGTGCCTGGAGCTCCCAACTTCGCTCCTACGAGCAGTACTTC
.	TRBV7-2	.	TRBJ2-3	CASSAKTGTQYF	TGTGCCAGCAGCGCGAAGACGGGTACGCAGTATTTT
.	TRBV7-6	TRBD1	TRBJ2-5	CASSLAGQGAPTQYF	TGTGCCAGCAGCTTAGCGGGCCAGGGGGCACCGACCCAGTACTTC
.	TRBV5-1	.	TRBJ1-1	CASSSGRGGTEAFF	TGCGCCAGCAGCTCTGGACGGGGTGGCACTGAAGCTTTCTTT
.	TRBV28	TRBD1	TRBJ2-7	CASRDQGAYEQYF	TGTGCCAGCAGGGATCAGGGGGCTTACGAGCAGTACTTC
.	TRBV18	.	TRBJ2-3	CASSPQTRTSTDTQYF	TGTGCCAGCTCACCGCAGACTAGAACCAGCACAGATACGCAGTATTTT
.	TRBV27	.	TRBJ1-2	CASTQGTYGYTF	TGTGCCAGCACCCAGGGGACCTATGGCTACACCTTC
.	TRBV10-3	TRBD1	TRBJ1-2	CAISTTGPYGYTF	TGTGCCATCAGCACGACAGGGCCCTATGGCTACACCTTC
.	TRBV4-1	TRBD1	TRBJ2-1	CASSPDFRDSSYNEQFF	TGCGCCAGCAGCCCGGACTTTCGGGACAGCTCCTACAATGAGCAGTTCTTC
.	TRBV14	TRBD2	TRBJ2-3	CASRPKSSGVSTDTQYF	TGTGCCAGCAGGCCAAAATCTAGCGGCGTGAGCACAGATACGCAGTATTTT
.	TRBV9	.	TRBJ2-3	CASSVEIGVPSDTQYF	TGTGCCAGCAGCGTAGAGATCGGGGTTCCGTCAGATACGCAGTATTTT
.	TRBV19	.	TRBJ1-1	CASSIDSPGEAFF	TGTGCCAGTAGTATAGATTCCCCAGGGGAAGCTTTCTTT
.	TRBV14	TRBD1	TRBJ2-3	CASSHRTGDTDTQYF	TGTGCCAGCAGCCACCGGACAGGGGACACAGATACGCAGTATTTT
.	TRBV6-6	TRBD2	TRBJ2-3	CASEAGGSTDTQYF	TGTGCCAGCGAAGCGGGGGGGAGCACAGATACGCAGTATTTT
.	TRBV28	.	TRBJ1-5	CASSLLRAGGRYQPQHF	TGTGCCAGCAGTTTATTGAGGGCGGGAGGAAGGTATCAGCCCCAGCATTTT